A single sample gave rise to the 27 T cell receptor beta chains below, sequenced in a study of T cell clonality in common variable immunodeficiency. TCRdb keeps only in-frame clones here, not all; method: immunoSEQ multiplex PCR. The sample contains about 52,000 clones, none of them singletons. Material: peripheral blood mononuclear cells. These receptors all come from a person aged 18 to 75 in good health.

A remark on this clone: The CDR3 end falls 3 residues outside the read, so it is completed with the germline J gene. The chain links TRBV19 to TRBJ1-1; D is uncertain. The length of the CDR3 is 13 residues. Germline V gene sequence: CDR1 LNHDA, CDR2 SQIVND (reference sequence). V was clipped by 3 bases and J by 6 bases, with 11 bases between them. The CDR3 reads CASSIGSGAEAFF. CDR3 DNA, as far as it was read: TGTGCCAGTAGTATCGGGAGCGGCGCTGAA.

This clone was found many times. The CDR3 end lies 3 residues beyond the end of the read and is filled in from the germline J gene. The chain joins TRBV29-1 to TRBJ2-1, with 10 bases matching TRBD1. The CDR3 has 15 residues. The trim removed 4 bases at V and 9 bases at J, leaving 12 bases unmatched. Looked up from germline, CDR1 is SQVTM and CDR2 is ANQGSEA. CDR3 protein: CSVGEGGTGVGEQFF. CDR3 DNA (partial): TGCAGCGTTGGAGAGGGGGGGACAGGGGTTGGTGAG.

This clone was counted at least ten times. From the germline J gene comes the end of the CDR3, since the read stops 3 residues before it. V is TRBV7-2 and J is TRBJ2-5; 7 bases line up with TRBD2. This CDR3 spans 14 amino acids. CDR1 SGHTA and CDR2 FQGNSA come from the germline V gene. The V and J ends lost 2 bases and 2 bases, in that order; junction bases with no gene match: 2. The part of the CDR3 DNA that was read is TGTGCCAGCAGCTTAAAAGCGGGGCAAGAGACC. This gives the protein CASSLKAGQET. The CDR3 reads in full as CASSLKAGQETQYF.

This clone has a count of ten or more. The CDR3 end falls 3 residues outside the read, so it is completed with the germline J gene. This sequence joins TRBV10-3 and TRBJ2-7, with D possibly matching TRBD1 (5 bases). In germline, CDR1 is ENHRY, CDR2 SYGVKD. The CDR3 extends over 14 amino acids. V was shortened by 6 bases and J by 0 bases, with 12 bases between the two germline ends. The part of the CDR3 DNA that was read is TGTGCCATCAGAGGGGATACCGGCTCCTACGAG. Translation: CAIRGDTGSYE. The whole CDR3 protein is CAIRGDTGSYEQYF.

This clone was found many times. The CDR3 extends 3 residues past the end of the read, so its final part is completed from the germline J gene. V gene TRBV7-9 combines with J gene TRBJ2-1; TRBD2 aligns across 10 bases. V lost 3 bases and J lost 8; bases outside the gene matches: 7. The germline V gene encodes CDR1 SEHNR and CDR2 FQNEAQ (reference sequence). The CDR3 spans 15 residues. The sequenced CDR3 bases are TGTGCCAGCAGCTTTTTCCTAGCGGGAGCGGATGAG. Translating gives CASSFFLAGADE. The full CDR3 is CASSFFLAGADEQFF. The full variable domain, completed using reference TRBV7-9 and TRBJ2-1, is DTGVSQNPRHKITKRGQNVTFRCDPISEHNRLYWYRQTLGQGPEFLTYFQNEAQLEKSRLLSDRFSAERPKGSFSTLEIQRTEQGDSAMYLCASSFFLAGADEQFFGPGTRLTVL.

This clone was seen at least ten times. Sequencing ends 3 residues short of the CDR3 end; the germline J gene provides the rest. The rearrangement uses TRBV19 and TRBJ2-5; 12 bases align to TRBD2. Germline CDR1 is LNHDA and CDR2 is SQIVND (reference sequence). CDR3 length equals 16 residues. V was clipped by 5 bases and J by 5 bases; unmatched bases: 9. The CDR3 reads CASSRLAGEFGETQYF. The sequenced part of the CDR3 DNA is TGTGCCAGTAGTCGACTAGCGGGAGAATTCGGGGAGACC.

This clone was detected many times. The read stops 3 residues short of the end of the CDR3; the missing end is completed from the germline J gene. The chain uses TRBV7-9 and TRBJ2-3, with TRBD2 as a possible D gene (6 bases). From germline, CDR1 is SEHNR and CDR2 FQNEAQ (reference sequence). V was trimmed by 5 bases and J by 3 bases, leaving 15 bases between them. This CDR3 has 15 residues. This CDR3 reads CASSPLGGATDTQYF. The CDR3 DNA, read in part, is TGTGCCAGCAGCCCGCTTGGCGGGGCTACAGATACG.

In this sample, this clone turned up many times. The sequenced part of the CDR3 DNA is TGTGCCAGCAGCCCGACTAGTTCCAATGAG. Its protein is CASSPTSSNE. In full, the CDR3 reads CASSPTSSNEQFF. The chain uses TRBV6-2 or TRBV6-3 and TRBJ2-1; a weak D match, TRBD2 (6 bases). The read terminates 3 residues before the CDR3 end, so the remaining end is supplied by the germline J gene. Germline loops: CDR1 MNHEY, CDR2 SVGEGT. Trimming stripped 6 bases from V and 6 bases from J, with 12 bases between. There are 13 residues in the CDR3.

This clone was seen at least ten times. From the germline J gene comes the end of the CDR3, since the read stops 3 residues before it. The chain employs TRBV7-9 and TRBJ2-2, with 7 bases lining up with TRBD1. Germline CDR1 is SEHNR and CDR2 is FQNEAQ (reference sequence). CDR3 length equals 14 residues. V gave up 7 bases and J gave up 0 bases; unmatched junction bases: 2. Partial CDR3 DNA: TGTGCCAGCACGACAGGGTCGAACACCGGGGAG. This encodes CASTTGSNTGE. From start to end, the CDR3 is CASTTGSNTGELFF. The whole variable domain, filled in from reference TRBV7-9 and TRBJ2-2, reads DTGVSQNPRHKITKRGQNVTFRCDPISEHNRLYWYRQTLGQGPEFLTYFQNEAQLEKSRLLSDRFSAERPKGSFSTLEIQRTEQGDSAMYLCASTTGSNTGELFFGEGSRLTVL.

This clone turned up a few times. Read sequence stops 3 residues before the CDR3 end, and the germline J gene provides the missing end. The chain recombines TRBV11-3 with TRBJ2-5, with no clear D. The V and J ends lost 5 bases and 4 bases respectively, with 17 bases between them. CDR3 size: 15 residues. The germline gives CDR1 SGHNT, CDR2 YENEEA. This CDR3 is CASSLGLDRLETQYF. Partial CDR3 DNA: TGTGCCAGCAGCCTAGGGCTCGATCGATTAGAGACC. Full variable domain (rest looked up from reference TRBV11-3 and TRBJ2-5): EAGVVQSPRYKIIEKKQPVAFWCNPISGHNTLYWYLQNLGQGPELLIRYENEEAVDDSQLPKDRFSAERLKGVDSTLKIQPAELGDSAVYLCASSLGLDRLETQYFGPGTRLLVL.

This clone was seen many times. CDR3 loop: CASSLIGGSDTGELFF. CDR3 bases read: TGTGCCAGCAGCTTAATTGGCGGGAGCGACACCGGGGAG. The V and J genes are TRBV7-3 and TRBJ2-2; 7 bases align to TRBD2. The read comes to an end 3 residues before the CDR3 does, leaving the germline J gene to fill in the end. Germline loops: CDR1 SGHTA, CDR2 FQGTGA. CDR3 size: 16 residues. The junction had 5 bases not matched to a gene; V was cut back by 1 base and J by 3 bases.

This clone was detected many times. The CDR3 is cut off 3 residues early in the read; its end comes from the germline J gene. This chain uses TRBV5-1 with TRBJ1-3, with D possibly being TRBD1 (5 bases). The CDR3 contains 16 residues. Between the trimmed V and J ends, which lost 0 bases and 0 bases, there was a span of 10 bases. CDR1 is SGHRS, CDR2 YFSETQ, per germline. The CDR3 loop reads CASSLVQGLSGNTIYF. The part of the CDR3 DNA that was read is TGCGCCAGCAGCTTGGTCCAGGGACTCTCTGGAAACACC. The full variable domain, with the rest looked up from reference TRBV5-1 and TRBJ1-3, is KAGVTQTPRYLIKTRGQQVTLSCSPISGHRSVSWYQQTPGQGLQFLFEYFSETQRNKGNFPGRFSGRQFSNSRSEMNVSTLELGDSALYLCASSLVQGLSGNTIYFGEGSWLTVV.

In this sample, this clone turned up many times. The sequence runs out 3 residues before the end of the CDR3; the remainder is reconstructed from the germline J gene. This chain links TRBV20-1 with TRBJ2-7; D might be TRBD1 (7 bases). CDR3 length: 12 amino acids. CDR1 is DFQATT and CDR2 is SNEGSKA in the germline V gene (reference sequence). The V end was cut by 4 bases, the J end by 5 bases, with 12 bases between. CDR3 loop: CSAKEGAHEQYF. Partial CDR3 DNA: TGCAGTGCTAAGGAGGGGGCACACGAG.

This clone was detected ten times or more. Incomplete CDR3 DNA: TGCAGTGTCGACAGGGGTGACACCGGGGAG. Translated, it gives CSVDRGDTGE. The entire CDR3 reads CSVDRGDTGELFF. The chain uses TRBV20-1 and TRBJ2-2, with 8 positions matching TRBD1. The read ends 3 residues shy of where the CDR3 ends; the end is completed using the germline J gene. Trimming removed 7 bases from V and 3 bases from J; junction bases left unmatched: 4. The CDR3 length is 13 residues. The germline V gene has CDR1 DFQATT and CDR2 SNEGSKA (reference sequence).

In its sample, this clone was seen a few times. The read ends 3 residues shy of where the CDR3 ends; the end is completed using the germline J gene. The rearrangement links TRBV10-2 to TRBJ2-5; 8 bases line up with TRBD2. The length of the CDR3 is 15 residues. In germline, CDR1 is WSHSY, CDR2 SAAADI. V lost 2 bases and J lost 2; bases outside the gene matches: 4. The sequenced part of the CDR3 DNA is TGCGCCAGCAGTGAGGTAGCGGGGACTCAAGAGACC. This codes for CASSEVAGTQET. The full-length CDR3 reads as CASSEVAGTQETQYF.

This clone was picked up many times. The read terminates 3 residues ahead of where the CDR3 ends, so the germline J gene completes it. The chain carries TRBV29-1 and TRBJ2-7; 9 nucleotides align to TRBD2. CDR1 SQVTM and CDR2 ANQGSEA come from the germline V gene. The junction had 9 bases not matched to a gene; V was cut back by 6 bases and J by 6 bases. This CDR3 contains 13 residues. The CDR3 reads CSVQVAGEGEQYF. CDR3 DNA (partial): TGCAGCGTCCAAGTAGCGGGAGAGGGCGAG.

The table lists this clone with many counts. The CDR3 DNA, read in part, is TGCAGTGCCTGGACTAGCGGGAGTACGGGCAATGAG. Its translation: CSAWTSGSTGNE. The whole CDR3 reads CSAWTSGSTGNEQFF. The chain joins TRBV20-1 to TRBJ2-1; 13 bases line up with TRBD2. The missing CDR3 end, 3 residues past where the read stops, is filled in from the germline J gene. Germline CDR1 DFQATT, CDR2 SNEGSKA (reference sequence). The CDR3 runs to 15 residues. V gave up 6 bases and J gave up 6 bases; unmatched junction bases: 8.

This clone occurred many times. CDR3 residues: CASSPGTASSPNEKLFF. CDR3 bases read: TGTGCCAGCAGCCCCGGGACAGCCTCGTCCCCTAATGAAAAA. The chain employs TRBV12-3 or TRBV12-4 and TRBJ1-4, with TRBD1 matching 7 bases. The sequence runs out 3 residues before the end of the CDR3; the remainder is reconstructed from the germline J gene. The V and J ends lost 6 bases and 3 bases, in that order; junction bases with no gene match: 13. This CDR3 is 17 amino acids long.

As for this clone: A much larger clonotype is one base distant, so this may be a read error. The read falls 3 residues short of the CDR3 end, and the missing part is taken from the germline J gene. This specimen includes other DNA sequences encoding the same CDR3. V is TRBV7-9 and J is TRBJ1-2, with D perhaps TRBD1 (5 bases). Deletions cut 1 base from V and 4 bases from J, with 10 bases between. The CDR3 has 14 amino acids. Germline-derived CDR1 and CDR2 are SEHNR and FQNEAQ (reference sequence). The CDR3 sequence: CASSLVSGIYGYTF. The sequenced CDR3 bases are TGTGCCAGCAGCTTAGTGTCAGGGATCTATGGC.

Many counts were recorded for this clone. The read is 3 residues too short to cover the CDR3 end, so that end is filled in from the germline J gene. The J gene is TRBJ2-7, the V gene TRBV20-1; 8 bases line up with TRBD1. The CDR3 runs to 14 residues. Germline trimming cut 6 bases from V and 1 base from J; bases unmatched to any gene: 8. Per the germline V gene, CDR1 is DFQATT and CDR2 is SNEGSKA (reference sequence). The DNA read from the CDR3 is TGCAGTGCGTACCGGGACAGGCTATCCTACGAG. This translates into CSAYRDRLSYE. The complete CDR3 protein is CSAYRDRLSYEQYF.

This clone has ten or more counts. The CDR3 end lies 3 residues beyond the end of the read and is filled in from the germline J gene. The chain uses TRBV27 and TRBJ1-5; TRBD1 matches 7 bases. The CDR3 length is 15 residues. Germline V CDR1 and CDR2: MNHEY, SMNVEV (reference sequence). The V segment lost 4 bases and the J segment 4 bases; nucleotides outside the gene matches: 7. Incomplete CDR3 DNA: TGTGCCAGCAGTTCGGTACAGGGGTTAAATCAGCCC. Translated, it gives CASSSVQGLNQP. The full CDR3 reads CASSSVQGLNQPQHF.

This clone was picked up many times. Read coverage stops 3 residues before the CDR3 terminus; the germline J gene supplies the remainder. The chain is built from TRBV19 and TRBJ2-1; 10 positions match TRBD2. V was pared by 1 base and J by 9 bases, with 6 bases of the junction left unmatched. CDR3 length equals 15 residues. CDR1 is LNHDA, CDR2 SQIVND, per germline (reference sequence). CDR3: CASSIVLAGVVEQFF. Incomplete CDR3 DNA: TGTGCCAGTAGTATAGTCCTAGCGGGAGTCGTTGAG.

This clone came up many times. The read falls 3 residues short of the CDR3 end, and the missing part is taken from the germline J gene. The rearrangement links TRBV11-3 to TRBJ2-1; D might be TRBD1 (6 bases). The CDR3 has 14 residues. Germline CDR1 reads SGHNT; CDR2 reads YENEEA. The ends were cut back, 4 bases at V and 9 bases at J, with 16 bases in the middle. The part of the CDR3 DNA that was read is TGTGCCAGCAGCTCATACGATCAGGGGACTGAG. It encodes CASSSYDQGTE. The whole CDR3 protein is CASSSYDQGTEQFF.

At least ten counts were recorded for this clone. With the read ending 3 residues before the CDR3 end, the germline J gene is used to fill in that end. This chain joins TRBV5-6 and TRBJ2-5; D not resolved. The germline V gene has CDR1 SGHDT and CDR2 YYEEEE. V was pared by 4 bases and J by 4 bases, with 11 bases between. This CDR3 spans 13 amino acids. The CDR3 protein is CASSEMSRETQYF. The covered CDR3 bases are TGTGCCAGCAGCGAGATGAGTAGAGAGACC.

This clone was recorded many times. The read finishes 3 residues shy of the CDR3 end, and the germline J gene is used to complete it. This sequence joins TRBV28 and TRBJ1-1; 7 positions agree with TRBD1. The CDR3 is made up of 14 amino acids. Germline CDR1 is MDHEN and CDR2 is SYDVKM. V lost 6 bases, J lost 5 bases, and 9 bases stayed unmatched. CDR3 sequence: CASSPLTGRTEAFF. CDR3 DNA, as far as it was read: TGTGCCAGCAGCCCTTTGACAGGGCGGACTGAA.

This clone was picked up many times. The read gets to within 3 residues of the CDR3 end, and the germline J gene fills in the rest. The chain is built from TRBV6-2 or TRBV6-3 and TRBJ2-3; D call uncertain. CDR3 length equals 13 residues. CDR1 and CDR2 from the germline V gene are MNHEY and SVGEGT. Trimming shortened V by 2 bases and J by 2 bases, and 5 bases separated the two germline ends. CDR3 bases read: TGTGCCAGCAGTTACGGGCCCACAGATACG. Translated: CASSYGPTDT. In full, the CDR3 is CASSYGPTDTQYF.

This clone occurred many times. The read ends 3 residues early relative to the CDR3; the germline J gene fills the gap. The rearrangement links TRBV3-1 (or the pseudogene TRBV3-2) to TRBJ2-5; 9 nucleotides match TRBD2. J lost 5 bases, V lost 3 bases, and 7 bases had no gene match. The CDR3 is 15 amino acids. The germline V gene encodes CDR1 LGHDT and CDR2 YNNKEL (reference sequence). CDR3 bases read: TGTGCCAGCAGCCAGAATAGCGGGAGAGGGGAGACC. Its protein is CASSQNSGRGET. The entire CDR3 is CASSQNSGRGETQYF.